The 20 T cell receptor beta chains below come from one sample, sequenced in a study of OX40 agonist ivuxolimab in advanced cancers. Assay used: immunoSEQ multiplex PCR; TCRdb lists only in-frame clones, some missing. This table holds 70,000 to 80,000 clones, over 90% found once. Sequencing used CD4+ or CD8+ T cells sorted from blood, obtained in a trial of the OX40 agonist ivuxolimab. These receptors were collected from an adult with an advanced solid tumor such as melanoma, head and neck, liver or kidney cancer.

The chain combines TRBV4-3 with TRBJ1-5; D remains unclear. Germline values: CDR1 LGHNA, CDR2 YSLEER. The V end lost 4 bases, the J end lost 5 bases, and 9 bases lay between the germline ends. The CDR3 consists of 13 residues. The CDR3, as DNA: TGCGCCAGCAGCCGAACAGTGGATCAGCCCCAGCATTTT. Translating it yields CASSRTVDQPQHF.

The sample holds one count of this clone. The V call is TRBV7-6, the J call TRBJ1-1; 9 bases fit TRBD1. The CDR3 is made up of 14 amino acids. The germline gives CDR1 SGHVS, CDR2 FNYEAQ. Losses at the gene ends were 5 bases for V and 4 bases for J; bases not matched to a gene: 5. CDR3 amino acids: CASSEQGAATEAFF. The CDR3 region has the DNA TGTGCCAGCAGCGAACAGGGGGCGGCCACTGAAGCTTTCTTT.

CDR3 DNA sequence: TGTGCCAGCAGCTTGCTAAGGACAGGGGGCCGGGAGCAGTACTTC. Its protein is CASSLLRTGGREQYF. This sequence joins TRBV5-6 and TRBJ2-5; 11 bases align to TRBD1. Germline values: CDR1 SGHDT, CDR2 YYEEEE. CDR3 length equals 15 residues. V trimming: 1 base; J trimming: 11 bases; junction bases outside the gene matches: 10.

The V call is TRBV4-1, the J call TRBJ1-1; the match to TRBD1 covers 10 bases. The junction had 9 bases not matched to a gene; V was cut back by 0 bases and J by 14 bases. The length of the CDR3 is 14 residues. In germline, CDR1 is MGHRA, CDR2 YSYEKL. CDR3 protein: CASSQEGAGTGVFF. DNA for the CDR3: TGCGCCAGCAGCCAAGAAGGGGCCGGGACAGGGGTCTTCTTT.

The V call is TRBV27, the J call TRBJ1-2; TRBD1 is a possible D gene (6 bases). The CDR3 consists of 14 residues. Per the germline V gene, CDR1 is MNHEY and CDR2 is SMNVEV (reference sequence). Deletions cut 5 bases from V and 3 bases from J, with 13 bases between. The DNA for the CDR3 is TGTGCCAGCAGTATGAACAGGGTCTACTATGGCTACACCTTC. Protein: CASSMNRVYYGYTF.

This clone appeared a few times. The chain links TRBV4-1 to TRBJ1-4; D might be TRBD1 (5 bases). V shed 1 base and J shed 2 bases, with 11 bases lying between them. Germline V CDR1 and CDR2: MGHRA, YSYEKL. The CDR3 is 16 amino acids. Here the CDR3 DNA reads TGCGCCAGCAGCCAAGTAATGGCAGGGACTAATGAAAAACTGTTTTTT. Translating gives CASSQVMAGTNEKLFF.

J is TRBJ2-7 and V is TRBV14; TRBD1 matches 8 bases. Germline V gene sequence: CDR1 SGHDN, CDR2 FVKESK. The CDR3 has 16 amino acids. The V segment lost 3 bases and the J segment 3 bases; nucleotides outside the gene matches: 10. CDR3 nucleotide sequence: TGTGCCAGCAGCCACCATCCCCTAACAGGGGGCTACGAGCAGTACTTC. Encoded protein: CASSHHPLTGGYEQYF.

The chain employs TRBV5-1 and TRBJ2-7, with D perhaps matching TRBD1 or TRBD2 (5 bases each). Germline V CDR1 and CDR2: SGHRS, YFSETQ. CDR3 length: 15 amino acids. V was shortened by 5 bases and J by 1 base, with 16 bases between the two germline ends. The CDR3 DNA follows: TGCGCCAGCAGAAAACGGGACGGACGTTCCTACGAGCAGTACTTC. Encoded protein: CASRKRDGRSYEQYF.

V gene TRBV2 combines with J gene TRBJ1-6; weak D call: TRBD1 (5 bases). This CDR3 has 14 residues. From germline, CDR1 is SNHLY and CDR2 FYNNEI. V was cut by 1 base and J by 10 bases, with 11 bases left in between. In DNA, the CDR3 is TGTGCCAGCAGTGAAGGGGGGGTGGGGTCACCCCTCCACTTT. This translates into CASSEGGVGSPLHF.

The gene calls are TRBV28 and TRBJ2-1, with D tentatively TRBD2 (6 bases). Germline CDR1 reads MDHEN; CDR2 reads SYDVKM. V was trimmed by 6 bases and J by 5 bases, leaving 17 bases between them. The CDR3 extends over 15 amino acids. The CDR3 DNA follows: TGTGCCAGCAGCCCGACGGGGGAGATAGACAATGAGCAGTTCTTC. Translated, it gives CASSPTGEIDNEQFF. Variable domain in full (rest from reference TRBV28 and TRBJ2-1): DVKVTQSSRYLVKRTGEKVFLECVQDMDHENMFWYRQDPGLGLRLIYFSYDVKMKEKGDIPEGYSVSREKKERFSLILESASTNQTSMYLCASSPTGEIDNEQFFGPGTRLTVL.

The chain carries TRBV5-1 and TRBJ2-7; 7 nucleotides agree with TRBD2. J was trimmed by 1 base and V by 0 bases; bases with no gene match: 1. The germline gives CDR1 SGHRS, CDR2 YFSETQ. This CDR3 is 14 amino acids long. CDR3 in amino acids: CASSLAGGSYEQYF. The CDR3 DNA sequence: TGCGCCAGCAGCTTGGCGGGAGGTTCCTACGAGCAGTACTTC.

J is TRBJ2-2 and V is TRBV5-6; D is uncertain. V shed 0 bases and J shed 4 bases, with 10 bases lying between them. The CDR3 is 15 residues long. The germline V gene encodes CDR1 SGHDT and CDR2 YYEEEE. This CDR3 reads CASSLAFSITGELFF. The CDR3 nucleotides read TGTGCCAGCAGCTTGGCCTTTAGCATCACCGGGGAGCTGTTTTTT.

V gene TRBV5-6 combines with J gene TRBJ1-1; possibly TRBD1 for D (6 bases). Germline lookup yields CDR1 SGHDT and CDR2 YYEEEE. This CDR3 is 13 amino acids long. V was clipped by 0 bases and J by 3 bases, with 6 bases between them. The CDR3 here is CASSLAGDTEAFF. The CDR3 nucleotides read TGTGCCAGCAGCTTGGCAGGGGACACTGAAGCTTTCTTT. The full variable domain, with the rest looked up from reference TRBV5-6 and TRBJ1-1, is DAGVTQSPTHLIKTRGQQVTLRCSPKSGHDTVSWYQQALGQGPQFIFQYYEEEERQRGNFPDRFSGHQFPNYSSELNVNALLLGDSALYLCASSLAGDTEAFFGQGTRLTVV.

The genes are TRBV20-1 and TRBJ2-1, with D uncertain. This CDR3 has 11 amino acids. The V end lost 0 bases, the J end lost 8 bases, and 5 bases lay between the germline ends. CDR1 is DFQATT and CDR2 is SNEGSKA in the germline V gene (reference sequence). As DNA, the CDR3 is TGCAGTGCTAGAGACGGTCATGAGCAGTTCTTC. This translates into CSARDGHEQFF.

This clone was seen just once. The genes are TRBV7-3 and TRBJ2-1; 9 bases align to TRBD1. The CDR3 is made up of 13 amino acids. Per the germline V gene, CDR1 is SGHTA and CDR2 is FQGTGA. Unmatched junction bases numbered 2, after V lost 5 bases and J lost 6 bases. The CDR3 bases are TGTGCCAGCAGCGCGGGACAGGGCAATGAGCAGTTCTTC. It is translated as CASSAGQGNEQFF.

This chain joins TRBV7-9 and TRBJ2-7; 10 bases are shared with TRBD1. The CDR3 spans 18 residues. V trimming: 2 bases; J trimming: 3 bases; junction bases outside the gene matches: 13. Per the germline V gene, CDR1 is SEHNR and CDR2 is FQNEAQ (reference sequence). The CDR3 DNA reads TGTGCCAGCAGCTTATTCGGGACAGGGGCGAGAGGTGGCTACGAGCAGTACTTC. Translated, it gives CASSLFGTGARGGYEQYF.

The chain uses TRBV10-2 and TRBJ1-2, with D perhaps matching TRBD1 (5 bases). Germline values: CDR1 WSHSY, CDR2 SAAADI. V lost 0 bases to trimming and J lost 6 bases, with 11 bases between them. The CDR3 length is 14 residues. DNA for the CDR3: TGCGCCAGCAGTGAGTCCCTCAGGGAAGATGGCTACACCTTC. This codes for CASSESLREDGYTF.

This clone has only one observation. The chain links TRBV28 to TRBJ2-7; D is perhaps TRBD2 (6 bases). Germline CDR1 and CDR2: MDHEN and SYDVKM. There are 14 residues in the CDR3. The ends were cut back, 1 base at V and 0 bases at J, with 7 bases in the middle. The CDR3 DNA reads TGTGCCAGCAGTTTATCGGGGGACTCCTACGAGCAGTACTTC. Residues: CASSLSGDSYEQYF.

This clone was counted once. The rearrangement joins TRBV30 to TRBJ2-2; 8 bases align to TRBD2. V lost 1 base, J lost 4 bases, and 5 bases stayed unmatched. CDR1 and CDR2 (germline): GTSNPN, SVGIG (reference sequence). The CDR3 is 15 amino acids. The DNA of the CDR3 is TGTGCCTGGAGTGGTACGGGGGGGAGCACCGGGGAGCTGTTTTTT. It codes for CAWSGTGGSTGELFF.

The gene calls are TRBV6-5 and TRBJ2-5; 10 bases line up with TRBD1. Germline CDR1 reads MNHEY; CDR2 reads SVGAGI. After removal of 10 bases from V and 4 bases from J, the junction contained 12 bases not matched to a gene. The length of the CDR3 is 15 residues. CDR3 in DNA: TGTGCCACCGCTTCCGGGACAGGGGACGGAGAGACCCAGTACTTC. Its protein is CATASGTGDGETQYF.